This T cell receptor (beta chain) was retrieved from a study of blood T cell repertoires in COVID-19. The protocol was immunoSEQ multiplex PCR, while the TCRdb copy is restricted to in-frame clones and leaves out a portion. The profile shows 50,000 or so clones, more than 75% of them singletons. CDR1 and CDR2 (germline): SGHTS, YDEGEE. This CDR3 spans 15 amino acids. J lost 7 bases, V lost 0 bases, and 5 bases had no gene match. The sequencing input was peripheral blood. The TCR originated in a woman between 55 and 75 years old with acute or convalescent COVID-19. This sequence joins TRBV5-8 and TRBJ2-7, with 12 nucleotides matching TRBD1. CDR3 sequence reads: CASSLGGQGAEEQYF. The DNA of the CDR3 is TGTGCCAGCAGCTTGGGGGGACAGGGGGCGGAAGAGCAGTACTTC.